Listed here are 30 T cell receptor beta chains from one sample, sequenced in a study of blood T cell repertoires in COVID-19. Assay used: immunoSEQ multiplex PCR; TCRdb lists only in-frame clones, some missing. The sample includes roughly 160,000 clones, about 82% of them seen just once. What was sequenced was peripheral blood. Every receptor here comes from a man aged 50 to 59 with active or convalescent COVID-19.

This clone was observed once. The rearrangement links TRBV3-1 (or the pseudogene TRBV3-2) to TRBJ2-1, with TRBD2 matching over 12 bases. CDR1 is LGHDT, CDR2 YNNKEL, per germline (reference sequence). V lost 6 bases, J lost 4 bases, and 16 bases stayed unmatched. The length of the CDR3 is 19 residues. The CDR3 reads CASSRKTASGRVGYNEQFF. The CDR3 coding sequence is TGTGCCAGCAGTCGAAAGACGGCTAGCGGGAGGGTTGGGTACAATGAGCAGTTCTTC.

This clone was recorded only once. V is TRBV6-5 and J is TRBJ1-2; D might be TRBD1 (6 bases). Germline V lookup: CDR1 MNHEY, CDR2 SVGAGI. This CDR3 comprises 14 residues. Trimming pared 0 bases from V and 5 bases from J, leaving 10 bases between. The CDR3 bases are TGTGCCAGCAGTTACTCGCCAGGGGAGTATGGCTACACCTTC. Its translation is CASSYSPGEYGYTF.

This rearrangement joins TRBV7-6 to TRBJ2-1, with 12 bases lining up with TRBD2. The V and J ends lost 3 bases and 9 bases, in that order; junction bases with no gene match: 6. The CDR3 runs to 15 residues. The germline CDR1 and CDR2 sequences are SGHVS and FNYEAQ. CDR3 sequence (DNA): TGTGCCAGCAGCTTGGCTAGCGGGAGGGCGGGTGAGCAGTTCTTC. It codes for CASSLASGRAGEQFF.

The gene calls are TRBV7-8 and TRBJ1-1, with TRBD1 matching 7 bases. CDR3 size: 15 residues. Germline V gene sequence: CDR1 SGHVS, CDR2 FQNEAQ. V was clipped by 8 bases and J by 0 bases; unmatched bases: 9. The CDR3 nucleotides are TGTGCCAGCCTCCGGGACAGATATTTGAACACTGAAGCTTTCTTT. As protein: CASLRDRYLNTEAFF.

J is TRBJ1-2 and V is TRBV18; D remains unclear. The CDR3 runs to 16 residues. V shed 0 bases and J shed 5 bases, with 16 bases lying between them. The germline gives CDR1 KGHSH, CDR2 LQKENI. The CDR3 loop reads CASSPPGNRALYGYTF. The CDR3 DNA reads TGTGCCAGCTCACCACCGGGTAACAGAGCATTATATGGCTACACCTTC. Full variable domain (rest looked up from reference TRBV18 and TRBJ1-2): NAGVMQNPRHLVRRRGQEARLRCSPMKGHSHVYWYRQLPEEGLKFMVYLQKENIIDESGMPKERFSAEFPKEGPSILRIQQVVRGDSAAYFCASSPPGNRALYGYTFGSGTRLTVV.

J is TRBJ2-5 and V is TRBV7-8; TRBD2 aligns across 7 bases. CDR3 length: 13 residues. With 4 bases clipped from V and 5 bases from J, the junction kept 4 bases outside the gene matches. CDR1 and CDR2 from the germline V gene are SGHVS and FQNEAQ. The CDR3 spells CASSYTSEETQYF. In DNA form, the CDR3 reads TGTGCCAGCAGCTATACTAGCGAGGAGACCCAGTACTTC.

The rearrangement joins TRBV24-1 to TRBJ2-1, with a weak D call TRBD2 (5 bases). This CDR3 region has 11 residues. Trimming pared 12 bases from V and 6 bases from J, leaving 11 bases between. Germline V CDR1 and CDR2: KGHDR, SFDVKD. CDR3 bases: TGTGCCGCGGGTTTCGGCAATGAGCAGTTCTTC. Translating it yields CAAGFGNEQFF.

This sequence joins TRBV24-1 and TRBJ2-1; 15 positions match TRBD2. From germline, CDR1 is KGHDR and CDR2 SFDVKD. The CDR3 loop spans 20 amino acids. V dropped 4 bases and J dropped 8; count of bases not matched to a gene: 17. The CDR3 DNA reads as TGTGCCACCAGTGACCAGAGGACAGGGACTAGCGGGAGGAGTGGAGATGAGCAGTTCTTC. This encodes CATSDQRTGTSGRSGDEQFF.

This clone was counted a single time. This rearrangement joins TRBV18 to TRBJ1-2; maybe TRBD1 (6 bases). The CDR3 loop spans 14 amino acids. V was cut by 8 bases and J by 4 bases, with 17 bases left in between. The germline V gene encodes CDR1 KGHSH and CDR2 LQKENI. CDR3 bases: TGTGCCAGCACCAAGGACAGCCCCGCCTATGGCTACACCTTC. It specifies CASTKDSPAYGYTF.

This clone was picked up one time. The J gene is TRBJ2-5, the V gene TRBV18; tentatively, D is TRBD2 (6 bases). Germline V gene sequence: CDR1 KGHSH, CDR2 LQKENI. Trimming cost V 0 bases and J 3 bases, with 11 bases left between them. This CDR3 contains 15 residues. CDR3 residues: CASSPPSGLKETQYF. In DNA, the CDR3 is TGTGCCAGCTCACCACCGTCTGGACTAAAAGAGACCCAGTACTTC.

This clone was picked up one time. The chain combines TRBV11-3 with TRBJ2-3; the D gene is possibly TRBD2 (6 bases). This CDR3 region has 14 residues. Trimming stripped 7 bases from V and 1 base from J, with 12 bases between. Germline values: CDR1 SGHNT, CDR2 YENEEA. The CDR3 DNA sequence: TGTGCCAGCACGGGAGTTTACGGCACAGATACGCAGTATTTT. It encodes CASTGVYGTDTQYF. The full variable domain, rest sourced from reference TRBV11-3 and TRBJ2-3, is EAGVVQSPRYKIIEKKQPVAFWCNPISGHNTLYWYLQNLGQGPELLIRYENEEAVDDSQLPKDRFSAERLKGVDSTLKIQPAELGDSAVYLCASTGVYGTDTQYFGPGTRLTVL.

This clone was recorded a few times. The identical CDR3 is also encoded by other nucleotide sequences in the sample. This chain links TRBV12-3 or TRBV12-4 with TRBJ1-1; a possible D gene is TRBD1 (5 bases). CDR3 size: 13 residues. The V gene lost 2 bases and the J gene lost 2 bases, with 6 bases spanning the gap. The CDR3 sequence: CASSLQGNTEAFF. The CDR3, as DNA: TGTGCCAGCAGTTTACAGGGAAACACTGAAGCTTTCTTT.

The chain joins TRBV5-1 to TRBJ2-2; D may be TRBD1 (5 bases). The CDR3 is 15 amino acids. The germline V gene has CDR1 SGHRS and CDR2 YFSETQ. With 3 bases removed from V and 6 bases from J, the gap between germline ends came to 15 bases. The CDR3 protein is CASSSDMGLAGELFF. In DNA form, the CDR3 reads TGCGCCAGCAGCTCGGACATGGGTTTGGCCGGGGAGCTGTTTTTT.

This chain joins TRBV30 and TRBJ1-4, with a weak D call TRBD1 (5 bases). Trimming pared 2 bases from V and 0 bases from J, leaving 10 bases between. The germline V gene has CDR1 GTSNPN and CDR2 SVGIG (reference sequence). There are 15 residues in the CDR3. CDR3 region: CAWSTGISTNEKLFF. The DNA for the CDR3 is TGTGCCTGGAGTACAGGAATTTCAACTAATGAAAAACTGTTTTTT.

CDR3 nucleotide sequence: TGTGCCAGCAGCTTAGCGGGAGGGAACCACGAGCAGTACTTC. Translation gives CASSLAGGNHEQYF. This chain links TRBV7-2 with TRBJ2-7; 7 bases match TRBD2. J gave up 5 bases and V 0 bases, and 4 bases lay outside the gene matches. Germline V gene sequence: CDR1 SGHTA, CDR2 FQGNSA. The CDR3 totals 14 residues. Full variable domain (outside the CDR3, taken from reference TRBV7-2 and TRBJ2-7): GAGVSQSPSNKVTEKGKDVELRCDPISGHTALYWYRQSLGQGLEFLIYFQGNSAPDKSGLPSDRFSAERTGGSVSTLTIQRTQQEDSAVYLCASSLAGGNHEQYFGPGTRLTVT.

V usage is TRBV24-1 and J usage is TRBJ2-3; 7 nucleotides align to TRBD2. Germline assignment: CDR1 KGHDR and CDR2 SFDVKD. This CDR3 spans 16 amino acids. V shed 4 bases, J shed 1 base, and the junction held 7 bases outside the gene matches. The CDR3 loop reads CATSEPTSDRTDTQYF. The CDR3 DNA is TGTGCCACCAGTGAACCAACTAGCGACCGCACAGATACGCAGTATTTT.

This clone was detected once. The V call is TRBV19, the J call TRBJ2-2, with unresolved D. Germline lookup yields CDR1 LNHDA and CDR2 SQIVND (reference sequence). Trimming removed 6 bases at V and 3 bases at J, with 14 bases between. The CDR3 is 15 amino acids. The CDR3 region has the DNA TGTGCCAGTAGCTCAGTCGGGTTAGACACCGGGGAGCTGTTTTTT. Translated, it gives CASSSVGLDTGELFF.

The count of this clone is one. This rearrangement joins TRBV2 to TRBJ2-5, with 11 bases that match TRBD2. Germline-derived CDR1 and CDR2 are SNHLY and FYNNEI. This CDR3 comprises 16 residues. V lost 0 bases to trimming and J lost 4 bases; unmatched junction nucleotides: 4. The CDR3, as DNA: TGTGCCAGCAGTGAAGCGATCCTAGCGGGGGGAGAGACCCAGTACTTC. It translates to CASSEAILAGGETQYF. The full variable domain, completed using reference TRBV2 and TRBJ2-5, is EPEVTQTPSHQVTQMGQEVILRCVPISNHLYFYWYRQILGQKVEFLVSFYNNEISEKSEIFDDQFSVERPDGSNFTLKIRSTKLEDSAMYFCASSEAILAGGETQYFGPGTRLLVL.

The chain couples TRBV6-2 or TRBV6-3 to TRBJ2-1; 11 bases map to TRBD1. With V trimmed by 2 bases and J by 6 bases, 6 bases remained unmatched. CDR1 is MNHEY and CDR2 is SVGEGT in the germline V gene. The CDR3 spans 16 residues. CDR3 DNA sequence: TGTGCCAGCAGTTACATGGGACAGGGGGGAGGCAATGAGCAGTTCTTC. Its protein is CASSYMGQGGGNEQFF.

The chain couples TRBV2 to TRBJ2-5; TRBD2 aligns across 7 bases. The CDR3 is 13 residues long. Germline assignment: CDR1 SNHLY and CDR2 FYNNEI. V shed 6 bases and J 4 bases; nucleotides not matched to a gene: 5. CDR3 bases: TGTGCCAGCAGGCATCCGGGAGGAGAGACCCAGTACTTC. It yields the protein CASRHPGGETQYF.

In this sample, this clone turned up once. The genes are TRBV14 and TRBJ2-7, with a possible D match to TRBD2 (5 bases). Trimming pared 5 bases from V and 1 base from J, leaving 9 bases between. Germline V CDR1 and CDR2: SGHDN, FVKESK. The CDR3 is 13 residues long. The CDR3 loop is CASSVDWSYEQYF. The CDR3 DNA reads as TGTGCCAGCAGCGTGGACTGGTCCTACGAGCAGTACTTC. The full variable domain, with the rest looked up from reference TRBV14 and TRBJ2-7, is EAGVTQFPSHSVIEKGQTVTLRCDPISGHDNLYWYRRVMGKEIKFLLHFVKESKQDESGMPNNRFLAERTGGTYSTLKVQPAELEDSGVYFCASSVDWSYEQYFGPGTRLTVT.

Notes on this clone: Germline is not matched at one junction end, which may reflect a read error. Distinct nucleotide sequences in the sample also encode this CDR3. The rearrangement joins TRBV2 to TRBJ1-6, with TRBD1 matching over 8 bases. This CDR3 has 13 amino acids. Germline V gives CDR1 SNHLY, CDR2 FYNNEI. CDR3 DNA sequence: TGTGCCAGCAGGGGGACAGGAAATTCACCTCTCCACTTT. Encoded protein: CASRGTGNSPLHF.

The chain carries TRBV19 and TRBJ2-1, with 11 nucleotides matching TRBD2. The V gene's germline CDR1 is LNHDA and CDR2 SQIVND (reference sequence). CDR3 length equals 18 residues. After removal of 3 bases from V and 0 bases from J, the junction contained 7 bases not matched to a gene. CDR3 residues: CASSIPSGGPSSYNEQFF. DNA of the CDR3: TGTGCCAGTAGTATCCCTAGCGGGGGGCCCAGCTCCTACAATGAGCAGTTCTTC.

The rearrangement joins TRBV3-1 (or the pseudogene TRBV3-2) to TRBJ1-5, with 8 bases aligning to TRBD1. This CDR3 spans 14 amino acids. The trim removed 1 base at V and 6 bases at J, leaving 2 bases unmatched. The germline V gene has CDR1 LGHDT and CDR2 YNNKEL (reference sequence). The CDR3 loop is CASSQAGGPQPQHF. CDR3 nucleotide sequence: TGTGCCAGCAGCCAAGCAGGGGGCCCTCAGCCCCAGCATTTT.

This clone has a single count. The chain employs TRBV2 and TRBJ2-2, with D hard to call. The CDR3 has 14 residues. V shed 1 base and J shed 1 base, with 4 bases lying between them. Germline CDR1 SNHLY, CDR2 FYNNEI. The CDR3 DNA reads TGTGCCAGCAGTGAAGACTTGAACACCGGGGAGCTGTTTTTT. Translating gives CASSEDLNTGELFF.

CDR3 sequence: CASSARQELNEKLFF. DNA of the CDR3: TGTGCCAGCAGCGCGCGACAGGAGCTAAATGAAAAACTGTTTTTT. The rearrangement joins TRBV9 to TRBJ1-4, with a possible D match to TRBD1 (6 bases). This CDR3 region has 15 residues. V lost 3 bases, J lost 5 bases, and 14 bases lay in between. Germline V gene lookup returns CDR1 SGDLS and CDR2 YYNGEE.

The chain carries TRBV2 and TRBJ1-1; 9 bases align to TRBD1. CDR3 length equals 13 residues. After removal of 7 bases from V and 10 bases from J, the junction contained 10 bases not matched to a gene. Germline V gene sequence: CDR1 SNHLY, CDR2 FYNNEI. CDR3 residues: CASNELTGGGAFF. CDR3 coding DNA: TGTGCCAGCAACGAATTGACAGGGGGGGGAGCTTTCTTT.

This chain uses TRBV11-1 with TRBJ1-1, with D maybe TRBD1 (6 bases). The CDR3 runs 13 residues. The V and J ends lost 5 bases and 4 bases respectively, with 11 bases between them. The germline gives CDR1 SGHAT, CDR2 FQDESV (reference sequence). The CDR3 bases are TGTGCCAGCAGCCCAGACAGGAGCACTGAAGCTTTCTTT. Encoded protein: CASSPDRSTEAFF.

This chain connects TRBV28 to TRBJ2-5; 7 bases agree with TRBD1. The V and J ends lost 6 bases and 5 bases, in that order; junction bases with no gene match: 12. Germline CDR1 is MDHEN and CDR2 is SYDVKM. CDR3 size: 15 residues. The CDR3 here is CASRPRQGWGETQYF. CDR3 coding DNA: TGTGCCAGCAGGCCCCGACAGGGATGGGGGGAGACCCAGTACTTC. Looking up the rest from reference TRBV28 and TRBJ2-5 gives the full variable domain: DVKVTQSSRYLVKRTGEKVFLECVQDMDHENMFWYRQDPGLGLRLIYFSYDVKMKEKGDIPEGYSVSREKKERFSLILESASTNQTSMYLCASRPRQGWGETQYFGPGTRLLVL.

The chain joins TRBV6-5 to TRBJ1-1; tentative D call: TRBD1 (5 bases). V lost 2 bases and J 4 bases, leaving 17 bases between the germline ends. CDR3 length equals 16 residues. In germline, CDR1 is MNHEY, CDR2 SVGAGI. The CDR3 DNA is TGTGCCAGCAGTTACGAAAGGGGTCGGTTGGGCACTGAAGCTTTCTTT. It encodes CASSYERGRLGTEAFF.